This T cell receptor beta chain was recovered during a study of T cells in localized non-small cell lung cancer. General observations from the study: Sequencing covered just one tumor region, so heterogeneity cannot be ruled out. Detection in adjacent lung was observed for a median around 50 of the top 100 tumor clones. Exceeding tumor, uninvolved adjacent lung had the highest T cell clonality.

Only in-frame clones appear in the TCRdb table, and some are missing; sequencing was by immunoSEQ multiplex PCR. The table lists approximately 21,000 clones, roughly 87% of them singletons. This clone was recorded once. What it binds is unknown. The CDR3 has 14 amino acids. In germline, CDR1 is MGHDK, CDR2 SYGVNS. V was cut by 3 bases and J by 3 bases, with 6 bases left in between. Source: peripheral blood mononuclear cells, taken before any cancer treatment. The V call is TRBV25-1, the J call TRBJ1-6; D is unresolved. This clonotype was sampled from a male donor at least 60 years old with stage II lung adenocarcinoma. The CDR3: CASSDVLYNSPLHF. CDR3 DNA: TGTGCCAGCAGTGATGTGCTCTATAATTCACCCCTCCACTTT.